Sequencing of this T cell receptor (beta chain) was carried out in a study of blood T cell repertoires in COVID-19. The ends were cut back, 4 bases at V and 4 bases at J, with 13 bases in the middle. Germline CDR1 is WSHSY and CDR2 is SAAADI. This CDR3 is built from 14 residues. Assay used: immunoSEQ multiplex PCR; TCRdb lists only in-frame clones, some missing. The sample includes about 500,000 clones, roughly nine tenths of them seen just once. The specimen was peripheral blood. The V call is TRBV10-2, the J call TRBJ1-1, with D uncertain. The sequence derives from a woman in her 50s with COVID-19, enrolled during active disease. The CDR3 here is CASSVSEGGTEAFF. DNA of the CDR3: TGCGCCAGCAGTGTCTCGGAGGGTGGCACTGAAGCTTTCTTT.